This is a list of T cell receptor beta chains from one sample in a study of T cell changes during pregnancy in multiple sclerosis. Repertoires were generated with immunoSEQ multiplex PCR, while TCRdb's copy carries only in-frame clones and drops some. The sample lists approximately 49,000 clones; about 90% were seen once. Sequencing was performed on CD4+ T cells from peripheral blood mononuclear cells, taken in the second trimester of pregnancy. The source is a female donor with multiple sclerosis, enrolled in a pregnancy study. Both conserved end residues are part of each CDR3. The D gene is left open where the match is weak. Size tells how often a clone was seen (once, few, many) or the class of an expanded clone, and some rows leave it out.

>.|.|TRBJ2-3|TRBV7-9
CASSLWRARSTDTQYF
TGTGCCAGCAGCTTGTGGCGGGCTCGGAGCACAGATACGCAGTATTTT
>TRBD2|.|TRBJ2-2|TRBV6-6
CASSQGLAVTGELFF
TGTGCCAGCAGTCAGGGACTAGCGGTCACCGGGGAGCTGTTTTTT
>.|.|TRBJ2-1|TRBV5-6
CASSKPGAYSDEQFF
TGTGCCAGCAGCAAACCAGGGGCCTATTCCGATGAGCAGTTCTTC
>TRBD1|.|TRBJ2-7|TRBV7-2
CASSFGTGNYEQYF
TGTGCCAGCAGCTTCGGGACAGGTAACTACGAGCAGTACTTC
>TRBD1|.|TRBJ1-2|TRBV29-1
CSVAGIGHRGGLQDGYTF
TGCAGCGTTGCTGGTATCGGACACAGGGGGGGACTTCAGGATGGCTACACCTTC
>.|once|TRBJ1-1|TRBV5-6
CASSLSGKGTEAFF
TGTGCCAGCAGCTTATCGGGGAAGGGAACTGAAGCTTTCTTT
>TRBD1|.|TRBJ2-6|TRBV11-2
CASSLATGAGGGVLTF
TGTGCCAGCAGCTTAGCAACGGGGGCAGGGGGCGGCGTCCTGACTTTC
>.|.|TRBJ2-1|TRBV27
CASSSLRQAPYNEQFF
TGTGCCAGCAGTTCCCTCCGACAGGCCCCCTACAATGAGCAGTTCTTC
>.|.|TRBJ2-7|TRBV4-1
CASSQAGSTQYF
TGCGCCAGCAGCCAAGCGGGGTCCACACAGTACTTC
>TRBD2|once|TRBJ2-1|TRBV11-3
CASSLVAGGYNEQFF
TGTGCCAGCAGCTTAGTAGCGGGGGGGTACAATGAGCAGTTCTTC
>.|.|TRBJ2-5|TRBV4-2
CASSQGGGPQETQYF
TGTGCCAGCAGCCAAGGAGGGGGACCCCAAGAGACCCAGTACTTC
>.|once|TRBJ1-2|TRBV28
CASSFSGGYTF
TGTGCCAGCAGTTTTTCTGGCGGCTACACCTTC
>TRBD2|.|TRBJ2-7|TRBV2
CASSEASGHYEQYF
TGTGCCAGCAGTGAGGCTAGCGGGCACTACGAGCAGTACTTC
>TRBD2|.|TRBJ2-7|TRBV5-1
CASSLGPSGRVHEQYF
TGCGCCAGCAGCTTAGGGCCTAGCGGGAGGGTCCACGAGCAGTACTTC
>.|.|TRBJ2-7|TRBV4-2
CASSQDPTPEQYF
TGTGCCAGCAGCCAAGATCCTACCCCAGAGCAGTACTTC
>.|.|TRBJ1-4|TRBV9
CASSVVGGDGEKLFF
TGTGCCAGCAGCGTAGTGGGGGGAGACGGAGAAAAACTGTTTTTT
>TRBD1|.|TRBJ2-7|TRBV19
CASSRDRDYEQYF
TGTGCCAGTAGTAGGGACAGGGATTACGAGCAGTACTTC
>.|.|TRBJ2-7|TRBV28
CASSPVSVSYEQYF
TGTGCCAGCAGCCCCGTTTCCGTGTCCTACGAGCAGTACTTC
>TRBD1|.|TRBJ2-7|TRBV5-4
CASSWADRGREQYF
TGTGCCAGCAGCTGGGCCGACAGGGGGCGTGAGCAGTACTTC
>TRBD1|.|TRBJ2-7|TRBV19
CASSKGTGSSYEQYF
TGTGCCAGTAGTAAGGGGACAGGGAGCTCCTACGAGCAGTACTTC
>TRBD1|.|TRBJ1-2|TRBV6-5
CASSYGQGGRGYTF
TGTGCCAGCAGTTACGGACAGGGGGGCCGTGGCTACACCTTC
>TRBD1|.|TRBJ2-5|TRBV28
CASSAADRGQETQYF
TGTGCCAGCAGTGCGGCCGACAGGGGACAAGAGACCCAGTACTTC
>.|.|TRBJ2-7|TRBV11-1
CASSLAEPKPGGPFEQYF
TGTGCCAGCAGCTTAGCTGAACCAAAACCCGGGGGTCCGTTTGAGCAGTACTTC
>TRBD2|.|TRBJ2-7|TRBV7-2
CASSLRSGSFYEQYF
TGTGCCAGCAGCTTAAGGAGCGGGAGTTTCTACGAGCAGTACTTC
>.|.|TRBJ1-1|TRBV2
CASEGNTEAFF
TGTGCCAGCGAGGGGAACACTGAAGCTTTCTTT
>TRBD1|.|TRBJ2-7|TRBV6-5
CASSRQGSYEQYF
TGTGCCAGCAGCCGACAGGGCTCCTACGAGCAGTACTTC
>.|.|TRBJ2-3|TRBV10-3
CAISESGGFTDTQYF
TGTGCCATCAGTGAGTCCGGCGGATTCACAGATACGCAGTATTTT
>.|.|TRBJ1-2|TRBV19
CASSILGTYYGYTF
TGTGCCAGTAGTATATTGGGCACGTACTATGGCTACACCTTC
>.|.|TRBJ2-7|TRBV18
CASSPSQGVDYEYF
TGTGCCAGCTCACCATCACAGGGTGTAGACTACGAGTACTTC
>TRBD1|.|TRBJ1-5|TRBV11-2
CASSPGGGQGPQPQHF
TGTGCCAGCAGTCCAGGCGGGGGACAGGGGCCTCAGCCCCAGCATTTT
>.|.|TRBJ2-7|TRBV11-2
CASSRGTVSYEQYF
TGTGCCAGCAGCCGGGGGACAGTCTCCTACGAGCAGTACTTC
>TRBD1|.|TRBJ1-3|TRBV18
CASSRDRAVAGNTIYF
TGTGCCAGCTCACGAGACAGGGCTGTGGCTGGAAACACCATATATTTT
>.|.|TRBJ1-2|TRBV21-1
CASSGGGAGKSYGYTF
TGTGCCAGCAGCGGGGGGGGAGCAGGAAAGTCATATGGCTACACCTTC
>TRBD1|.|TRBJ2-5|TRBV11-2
CASSLGAGGRETQYF
TGTGCCAGCAGCTTAGGGGCAGGGGGCAGAGAGACCCAGTACTTC
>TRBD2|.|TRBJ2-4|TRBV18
CASSSTSGAKNIQYF
TGTGCCAGCTCATCGACTAGCGGAGCCAAAAACATTCAGTACTTC